The 30 T cell receptor beta chains given below trace back to one sample, sequenced in a study of cytomegalovirus exposure and HLA in healthy donors. The assay was immunoSEQ multiplex PCR, and TCRdb's table has in-frame clones only and misses some. The sample has around 100,000 clones, less than 85% seen once; the top ten hold 20% to 25%. The specimen sequenced was PBMCs. The receptors shown here come from a young man in good health and CMV-seropositive.

J is TRBJ2-1 and V is TRBV5-1; 8 bases line up with TRBD1. With 8 bases clipped from V and 0 bases from J, the junction kept 7 bases outside the gene matches. The germline gives CDR1 SGHRS, CDR2 YFSETQ. The CDR3 length is 15 residues. CDR3 region: CASQGASSSYNEQFF. In DNA, the CDR3 is TGCGCCAGTCAGGGGGCTTCCAGCTCCTACAATGAGCAGTTCTTC. Drawing the rest from reference TRBV5-1 and TRBJ2-1, the complete variable domain is KAGVTQTPRYLIKTRGQQVTLSCSPISGHRSVSWYQQTPGQGLQFLFEYFSETQRNKGNFPGRFSGRQFSNSRSEMNVSTLELGDSALYLCASQGASSSYNEQFFGPGTRLTVL.

A single count supports this clone. The chain has TRBV27 and TRBJ2-7; 8 nucleotides match TRBD1. There are 17 residues in the CDR3. Germline V CDR1 and CDR2: MNHEY, SMNVEV (reference sequence). J gave up 2 bases and V 4 bases, and 13 bases lay outside the gene matches. CDR3 nucleotides: TGTGCCAGCAGTTCACTGGAAGGGACAGGTGCTCCCTACGAGCAGTACTTC. It encodes CASSSLEGTGAPYEQYF.

The chain employs TRBV15 and TRBJ1-2; 7 nucleotides agree with TRBD1. V gave up 5 bases and J gave up 8 bases; unmatched junction bases: 8. This CDR3 is 13 amino acids long. In germline, CDR1 is LNHNV, CDR2 YYDKDF (reference sequence). CDR3 residues: CATSLTGPGGYTF. CDR3 coding DNA: TGTGCCACCAGCCTGACAGGGCCCGGAGGCTACACCTTC. The full variable domain, in which reference TRBV15 and TRBJ1-2 provide the parts outside the CDR3, is DAMVIQNPRYQVTQFGKPVTLSCSQTLNHNVMYWYQQKSSQAPKLLFHYYDKDFNNEADTPDNFQSRRPNTSFCFLDIRSPGLGDTAMYLCATSLTGPGGYTFGSGTRLTVV.

The chain combines TRBV9 with TRBJ2-6; no clear D. Germline CDR1 is SGDLS and CDR2 is YYNGEE. The CDR3 is 15 residues long. V dropped 4 bases and J dropped 0 bases, with 8 bases sitting between them. CDR3 protein: CASSPRSSGANVLTF. The CDR3 nucleotides are TGTGCCAGCAGCCCTCGGAGCTCTGGGGCCAACGTCCTGACTTTC.

The V gene is TRBV6-6, the J gene TRBJ2-7, with a possible D match to TRBD2 (6 bases). The CDR3 is 16 residues long. Trimming took 2 bases from V and 1 from J, leaving 15 bases between them. CDR1 MNHNY and CDR2 SVGAGI come from the germline V gene (reference sequence). The CDR3 bases are TGTGCCAGCAGTTACCTTGGTGAGGGAGGTTCCTACGAGCAGTACTTC. It translates to CASSYLGEGGSYEQYF.

J is TRBJ2-3 and V is TRBV9, with a tentative D call TRBD1 (6 bases). The CDR3 spans 15 residues. V was cut by 4 bases and J by 2 bases, with 14 bases left in between. Germline V lookup: CDR1 SGDLS, CDR2 YYNGEE. CDR3 region: CASSPQTGFTDTQYF. The DNA of the CDR3 is TGTGCCAGCAGCCCCCAGACAGGATTCACAGATACGCAGTATTTT.

The rearrangement joins TRBV5-6 to TRBJ2-1; 8 positions match TRBD2. This CDR3 spans 16 amino acids. The germline V gene encodes CDR1 SGHDT and CDR2 YYEEEE. V shed 2 bases, J shed 4 bases, and the junction held 8 bases outside the gene matches. The CDR3 nucleotides are TGTGCCAGCAGCTTTATAAGCGGGAGTGCTTACAATGAGCAGTTCTTC. Amino acid sequence: CASSFISGSAYNEQFF.

This clone was counted once. V gene TRBV6-5 combines with J gene TRBJ1-1; D not certain. The CDR3 extends over 16 amino acids. In germline, CDR1 is MNHEY, CDR2 SVGAGI. Trimming removed 0 bases at V and 3 bases at J, with 14 bases between. CDR3 sequence (DNA): TGTGCCAGCAGTTACTCCCGTTATAGCGGGGACACTGAAGCTTTCTTT. This gives the protein CASSYSRYSGDTEAFF.

The gene calls are TRBV27 and TRBJ2-7; 8 bases map to TRBD1. Unmatched junction bases numbered 9, after V lost 6 bases and J lost 2 bases. The CDR3 is 15 amino acids. The germline CDR1 and CDR2 sequences are MNHEY and SMNVEV (reference sequence). The DNA of the CDR3 is TGTGCCAGCAGATCCCGACAGGGGCCTCCCTACGAGCAGTACTTC. It yields the protein CASRSRQGPPYEQYF.

The CDR3 spells CASSTGQNTEAFF. The DNA of the CDR3 is TGTGCCAGCAGCACAGGACAGAACACTGAAGCTTTCTTT. The chain has TRBV5-4 and TRBJ1-1, with D possibly matching TRBD1 (5 bases). V lost 4 bases and J lost 1, with 8 bases in between. Germline CDR1 SGHNT, CDR2 YYREEE (reference sequence). The CDR3 spans 13 residues.

In its sample, this clone was seen a few times. The chain has TRBV5-1 and TRBJ1-5, with unresolved D. Between the trimmed V and J ends, which lost 0 bases and 3 bases, there was a span of 4 bases. The germline gives CDR1 SGHRS, CDR2 YFSETQ. This CDR3 contains 13 residues. CDR3: CASSLDINQPQHF. Written as DNA, the CDR3 is TGCGCCAGCAGCTTGGACATCAATCAGCCCCAGCATTTT. The whole variable domain, filled in from reference TRBV5-1 and TRBJ1-5, reads KAGVTQTPRYLIKTRGQQVTLSCSPISGHRSVSWYQQTPGQGLQFLFEYFSETQRNKGNFPGRFSGRQFSNSRSEMNVSTLELGDSALYLCASSLDINQPQHFGDGTRLSIL.

The chain links TRBV28 to TRBJ2-5, with D tentatively TRBD2 (5 bases). Per germline, CDR1 MDHEN and CDR2 SYDVKM. Deletions cut 3 bases from V and 7 bases from J, with 27 bases between. There are 18 residues in the CDR3. The CDR3 bases are TGTGCCAGCAGTTTTCTTTCGCCACCGTTTCCAGAGGGTGGGACCCAGTACTTC. Translation gives CASSFLSPPFPEGGTQYF.

V gene TRBV28 combines with J gene TRBJ2-5; perhaps TRBD2 as D (5 bases). Germline-derived CDR1 and CDR2 are MDHEN and SYDVKM. The CDR3 totals 15 residues. The V and J ends lost 4 bases and 4 bases respectively, with 16 bases between them. In nucleotides, the CDR3 is TGTGCCAGCAGTTCAAAGGACCACGCGGGAGAGACCCAGTACTTC. Amino acids: CASSSKDHAGETQYF.

This clone was observed a single time. The V and J genes are TRBV7-9 and TRBJ1-4; no clear D gene. This CDR3 comprises 16 residues. Trimming cost V 5 bases and J 0 bases, with 13 bases left between them. Germline CDR1 is SEHNR and CDR2 is FQNEAQ (reference sequence). The CDR3 coding sequence is TGTGCCAGCAGCCCAAACATTCCTGCAACTAATGAAAAACTGTTTTTT. Translation gives CASSPNIPATNEKLFF.

V usage is TRBV5-1 and J usage is TRBJ2-1; possible D gene TRBD2, 5 bases. V lost 5 bases, J lost 3 bases, and 15 bases lay in between. Germline CDR1 reads SGHRS; CDR2 reads YFSETQ. The CDR3 is 15 residues long. CDR3 protein: CASSPEASIYNEQFF. The CDR3 DNA reads as TGCGCCAGCAGTCCGGAGGCCTCTATCTACAATGAGCAGTTCTTC.

Details on this clone: This CDR3 is also generated by other DNA sequences in the sample. This chain joins TRBV19 and TRBJ2-3; maybe TRBD1 (5 bases). Trimming removed 2 bases from V and 0 bases from J, with 6 bases in between. There are 14 residues in the CDR3. CDR1 and CDR2 from the germline V gene are LNHDA and SQIVND (reference sequence). This CDR3 is CASSIQGSTDTQYF. In nucleotides, the CDR3 is TGTGCCAGTAGTATACAGGGCAGCACAGATACGCAGTATTTT.

This chain uses TRBV7-3 with TRBJ2-3, with D possibly being TRBD2 (5 bases). This CDR3 has 14 residues. Trimming took 3 bases from V and 5 from J, leaving 12 bases between them. Germline assignment: CDR1 SGHTA and CDR2 FQGTGA. The CDR3 region is CASSFVSGGDTQYF. DNA for the CDR3: TGTGCCAGCAGCTTCGTCTCAGGAGGAGATACGCAGTATTTT.

This clone has more than one count but fewer than ten. V gene TRBV10-3 combines with J gene TRBJ1-2; the match to TRBD1 covers 7 bases. The length of the CDR3 is 14 residues. Germline lookup yields CDR1 ENHRY and CDR2 SYGVKD. Trimming at V came to 2 bases and at J to 8 bases, leaving 8 bases not matched to a gene. The CDR3 DNA follows: TGTGCCATCAGTGAGAGGGACAGCCGTCAAGGCTACACCTTC. As protein: CAISERDSRQGYTF.

The chain couples TRBV5-1 to TRBJ2-7; D ambiguous. Trimming took off 4 bases at V and 4 bases at J, with 6 bases between the two ends. Germline V gene sequence: CDR1 SGHRS, CDR2 YFSETQ. CDR3 length: 11 amino acids. CDR3 in amino acids: CASSLEYEQYF. CDR3 bases: TGCGCCAGCAGCCTAGAATACGAGCAGTACTTC.

The V and J genes are TRBV5-6 and TRBJ1-5, with D possibly matching TRBD1 (6 bases). CDR3 length: 15 amino acids. Trimming cost V 7 bases and J 1 base, with 15 bases left between them. CDR1 and CDR2 from the germline V gene are SGHDT and YYEEEE. The CDR3 DNA sequence: TGTGCCAGCGGAAGGGGGGGGGAAAGCAATCAGCCCCAGCATTTT. Its protein is CASGRGGESNQPQHF.

This chain uses TRBV14 with TRBJ2-5; the match to TRBD2 covers 9 bases. There are 13 residues in the CDR3. The V gene's germline CDR1 is SGHDN and CDR2 FVKESK. The J segment lost 7 bases and the V segment lost 4 bases, leaving 4 bases of the junction unmatched. The CDR3 loop reads CASSRLSGGTQYF. As DNA, the CDR3 is TGTGCCAGCAGCCGCCTTAGCGGGGGGACCCAGTACTTC. Combining the CDR3 with reference TRBV14 and TRBJ2-5 gives the whole variable domain EAGVTQFPSHSVIEKGQTVTLRCDPISGHDNLYWYRRVMGKEIKFLLHFVKESKQDESGMPNNRFLAERTGGTYSTLKVQPAELEDSGVYFCASSRLSGGTQYFGPGTRLLVL.

The chain combines TRBV5-4 with TRBJ2-7, with 13 bases fitting TRBD2. The CDR3 extends over 14 amino acids. Germline assignment: CDR1 SGHNT and CDR2 YYREEE (reference sequence). V dropped 3 bases and J dropped 4; count of bases not matched to a gene: 1. The CDR3 DNA reads TGTGCCAGCAGCTGGGGACTAGCGGGGTACGAGCAGTACGTC. Translated, it gives CASSWGLAGYEQYV.

V and J are TRBV11-2 and TRBJ1-3; D may be TRBD1 (5 bases). Trimming removed 2 bases at V and 3 bases at J, with 8 bases between. This CDR3 has 14 amino acids. Germline assignment: CDR1 SGHAT and CDR2 FQNNGV. The chain's CDR3 is CASSLSGGGNTIYF. The DNA for the CDR3 is TGTGCCAGCAGCTTATCGGGGGGTGGAAACACCATATATTTT.

The chain recombines TRBV5-6 with TRBJ1-5; 8 bases are shared with TRBD1. Germline V lookup: CDR1 SGHDT, CDR2 YYEEEE. The CDR3 is 17 residues long. V trimming: 0 bases; J trimming: 3 bases; junction bases outside the gene matches: 8. CDR3 sequence: CASSLGAGGAFNQPQHF. The CDR3 nucleotides are TGTGCCAGCAGCTTGGGCGCAGGGGGCGCGTTCAATCAGCCCCAGCATTTT. The variable domain in full, completed from reference TRBV5-6 and TRBJ1-5, reads DAGVTQSPTHLIKTRGQQVTLRCSPKSGHDTVSWYQQALGQGPQFIFQYYEEEERQRGNFPDRFSGHQFPNYSSELNVNALLLGDSALYLCASSLGAGGAFNQPQHFGDGTRLSIL.

The chain carries TRBV28 and TRBJ1-2; the D is unclear. The ends were cut back, 2 bases at V and 2 bases at J, with 12 bases in the middle. CDR1 is MDHEN and CDR2 is SYDVKM in the germline V gene. This CDR3 comprises 15 residues. The CDR3 DNA sequence: TGTGCCAGCAGTTTACCGGGTGCCCAGAACTATGGCTACACCTTC. It is translated as CASSLPGAQNYGYTF.

V usage is TRBV7-9 and J usage is TRBJ2-3; no clear D. There are 12 residues in the CDR3. Trimming took 5 bases from V and 6 from J, leaving 9 bases between them. Germline lookup yields CDR1 SEHNR and CDR2 FQNEAQ (reference sequence). The CDR3 protein is CASSPLEDTQYF. As DNA, the CDR3 is TGTGCCAGCAGCCCTTTAGAGGATACGCAGTATTTT.

The chain links TRBV27 to TRBJ2-1, with D perhaps TRBD1 (5 bases). Trimming pared 3 bases from V and 7 bases from J, leaving 13 bases between. The CDR3 runs to 14 residues. Looked up from germline, CDR1 is MNHEY and CDR2 is SMNVEV (reference sequence). The CDR3 spells CASSLTARWNEQFF. In nucleotides, the CDR3 is TGTGCCAGCAGTTTGACAGCACGGTGGAATGAGCAGTTCTTC.

This chain joins TRBV27 and TRBJ1-2; no clear D. V gave up 0 bases and J gave up 0 bases, with 14 bases separating them. The V gene's germline CDR1 is MNHEY and CDR2 SMNVEV (reference sequence). CDR3 length equals 17 residues. CDR3 nucleotide sequence: TGTGCCAGCAGTTTATCTGGTCCCTTACTCCCTAACTATGGCTACACCTTC. It encodes CASSLSGPLLPNYGYTF.

The V and J genes are TRBV30 and TRBJ2-1, with D maybe TRBD2 (6 bases). This CDR3 is built from 12 residues. Trimming shortened V by 7 bases and J by 16 bases, and 23 bases separated the two germline ends. Germline CDR1 reads GTSNPN; CDR2 reads SVGIG (reference sequence). This chain's CDR3 is CASDMAGRLSFF. Here the CDR3 DNA reads TGTGCCTCCGATATGGCGGGAAGACTCTCATTCTTC. Full variable domain (outside the CDR3, taken from reference TRBV30 and TRBJ2-1): SQTIHQWPATLVQPVGSPLSLECTVEGTSNPNLYWYRQAAGRGLQLLFYSVGIGQISSEVPQNLSASRPQDRQFILSSKKLLLSDSGFYLCASDMAGRLSFFGPGTRLTVL.

This clone occurred a few times. The chain recombines TRBV29-1 with TRBJ2-7; weak D call: TRBD2 (5 bases). CDR1 and CDR2 from the germline V gene are SQVTM and ANQGSEA. CDR3 length equals 11 residues. The DNA for the CDR3 is TGCAGACCCCCGGGATTCTACGAGCAGTACGTC. This encodes CRPPGFYEQYV.